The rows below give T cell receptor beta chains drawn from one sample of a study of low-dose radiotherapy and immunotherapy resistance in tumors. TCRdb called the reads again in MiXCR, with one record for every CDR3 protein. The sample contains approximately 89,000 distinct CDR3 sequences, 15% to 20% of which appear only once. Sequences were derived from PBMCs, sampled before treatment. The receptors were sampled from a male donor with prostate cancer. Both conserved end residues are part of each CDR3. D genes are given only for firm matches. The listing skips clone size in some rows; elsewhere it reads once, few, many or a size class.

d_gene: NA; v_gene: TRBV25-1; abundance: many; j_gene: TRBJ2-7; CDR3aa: CASSEWAGNEQYF; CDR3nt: TGTGCCAGCAGTGAATGGGCAGGCAACGAGCAGTACTTC
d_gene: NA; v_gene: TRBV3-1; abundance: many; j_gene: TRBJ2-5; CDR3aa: CASQGRRWSHTETQYF; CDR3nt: TGTGCCAGCCAGGGACGGCGCTGGAGCCACACAGAGACCCAGTACTTC
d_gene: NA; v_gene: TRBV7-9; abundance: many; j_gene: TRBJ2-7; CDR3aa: CASSLGASYEQYF; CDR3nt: TGTGCCAGCAGCTTAGGGGCCTCCTACGAGCAGTACTTC
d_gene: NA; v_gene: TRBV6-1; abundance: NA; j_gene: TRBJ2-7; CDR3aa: CASSRTSTYEQYF; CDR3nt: TGTGCCAGCAGCCGGACGTCCACCTACGAGCAGTACTTC
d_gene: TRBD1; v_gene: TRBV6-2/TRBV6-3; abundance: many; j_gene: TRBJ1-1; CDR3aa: CASSWTGGAGTEAFF; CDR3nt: TGTGCCAGCAGTTGGACAGGGGGCGCAGGGACTGAAGCTTTCTTT
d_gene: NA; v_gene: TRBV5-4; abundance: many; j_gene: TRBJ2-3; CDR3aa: CASSHGATGTGTDTQYF; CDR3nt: TGTGCCAGCAGTCACGGCGCGACAGGAACCGGCACAGATACGCAGTATTTT
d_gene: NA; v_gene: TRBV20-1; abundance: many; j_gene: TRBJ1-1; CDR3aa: CSAAPQEAFF; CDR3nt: TGCAGTGCTGCCCCCCAAGAAGCTTTCTTT
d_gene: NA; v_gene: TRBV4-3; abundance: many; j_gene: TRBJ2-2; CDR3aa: CASRERLNTGELFF; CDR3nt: TGCGCCAGCAGGGAGCGGCTGAACACCGGGGAGCTGTTTTTT
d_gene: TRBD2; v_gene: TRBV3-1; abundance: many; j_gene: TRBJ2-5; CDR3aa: CASSQTLTSGTETQYF; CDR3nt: TGTGCCAGCAGCCAGACCCTGACTAGCGGGACAGAGACCCAGTACTTC
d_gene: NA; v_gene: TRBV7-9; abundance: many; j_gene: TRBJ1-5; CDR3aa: CASSENSNQPQHF; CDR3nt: TGTGCCAGCAGCGAAAATAGCAATCAGCCCCAGCATTTT
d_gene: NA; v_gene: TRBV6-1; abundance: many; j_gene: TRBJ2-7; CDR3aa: CASSEEGFGLYEQYF; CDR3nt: TGTGCCAGCAGTGAAGAAGGGTTCGGGCTCTACGAGCAGTACTTC
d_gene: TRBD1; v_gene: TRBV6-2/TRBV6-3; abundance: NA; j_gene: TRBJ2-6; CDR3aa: CASSFRRGTGVRGGANVLTF; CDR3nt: TGTGCCAGCAGTTTTCGTCGGGGGACAGGGGTTCGTGGTGGGGCCAACGTCCTGACTTTC
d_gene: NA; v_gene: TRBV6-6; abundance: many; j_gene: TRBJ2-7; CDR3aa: CASSYPAWTLEEQYF; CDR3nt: TGTGCCAGCAGTTACCCCGCCTGGACTCTGGAGGAGCAGTACTTC
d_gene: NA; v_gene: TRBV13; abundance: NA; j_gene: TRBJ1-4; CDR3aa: CASSLGTTREKLFF; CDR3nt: TGTGCCAGCAGCTTAGGAACGACCCGGGAAAAACTGTTTTTT
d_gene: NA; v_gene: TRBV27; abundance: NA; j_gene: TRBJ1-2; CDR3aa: CASSLWAGSRVGYTF; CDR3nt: TGTGCCAGCAGTTTATGGGCAGGGTCCCGCGTTGGCTACACCTTC
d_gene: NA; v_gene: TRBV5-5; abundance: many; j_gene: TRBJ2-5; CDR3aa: CASSLGFFHLGVETQYF; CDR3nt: TGTGCCAGCAGCTTGGGCTTTTTTCATCTGGGAGTGGAGACCCAGTACTTC
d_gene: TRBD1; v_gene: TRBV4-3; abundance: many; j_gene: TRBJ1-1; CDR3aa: CASSQSLEDRGFSEAFF; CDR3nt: TGCGCCAGCAGCCAAAGTCTCGAGGACAGGGGTTTTTCGGAAGCTTTCTTT
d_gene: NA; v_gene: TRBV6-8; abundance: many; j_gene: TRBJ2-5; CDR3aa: CASGAERRETQYF; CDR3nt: TGTGCCAGCGGGGCCGAGCGACGGGAGACCCAGTACTTC
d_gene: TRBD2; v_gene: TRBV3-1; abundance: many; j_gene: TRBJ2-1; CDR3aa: CASSQDLLAGVANEQFF; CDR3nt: TGTGCCAGCAGCCAAGATTTACTAGCGGGAGTAGCCAATGAGCAGTTCTTC
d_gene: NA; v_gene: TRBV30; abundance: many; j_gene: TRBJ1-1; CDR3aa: CAWIGAPGTEAFF; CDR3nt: TGTGCCTGGATCGGGGCCCCCGGCACTGAAGCTTTCTTT
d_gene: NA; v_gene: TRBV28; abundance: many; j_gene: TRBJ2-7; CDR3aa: CASSLIRTLSYEQYF; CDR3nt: TGTGCCAGCAGTTTGATAAGAACCCTCTCCTACGAGCAGTACTTC
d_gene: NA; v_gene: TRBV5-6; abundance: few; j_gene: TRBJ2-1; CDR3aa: CASSFVAGTDNEQFF; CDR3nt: TGTGCCAGCAGCTTCGTCGCAGGGACGGACAATGAGCAGTTCTTC
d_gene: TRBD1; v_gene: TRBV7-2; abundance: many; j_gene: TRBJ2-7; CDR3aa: CASSADRVSEQYF; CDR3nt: TGTGCCAGCAGCGCGGACAGGGTCTCCGAGCAGTACTTC
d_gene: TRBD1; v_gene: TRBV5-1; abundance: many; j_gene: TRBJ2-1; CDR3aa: CASGGTGGYSEQFF; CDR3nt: TGCGCCAGCGGGGGAACAGGGGGCTACAGTGAGCAGTTCTTC
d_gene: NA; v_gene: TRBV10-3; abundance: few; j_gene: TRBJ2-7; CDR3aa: CAISTGRVEQYF; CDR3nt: TGTGCCATCAGCACAGGGAGGGTCGAGCAGTACTTC
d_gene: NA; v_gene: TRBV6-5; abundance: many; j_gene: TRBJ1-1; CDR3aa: CASSYSGPSSAFF; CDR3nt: TGTGCCAGCAGTTACTCGGGCCCATCCTCGGCTTTCTTT
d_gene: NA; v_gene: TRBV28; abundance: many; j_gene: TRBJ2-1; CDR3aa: CASSRSDRAHEQFF; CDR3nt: TGTGCCAGCAGTAGGTCGGACCGAGCTCATGAGCAGTTCTTC
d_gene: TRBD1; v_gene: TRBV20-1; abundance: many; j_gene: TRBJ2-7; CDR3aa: CSGGGTGAREQYF; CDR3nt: TGCAGTGGAGGAGGGACAGGGGCTCGTGAGCAGTACTTC
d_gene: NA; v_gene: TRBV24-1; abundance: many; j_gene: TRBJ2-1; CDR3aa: CATSDTWLGEQFF; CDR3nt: TGTGCCACCAGTGATACTTGGCTGGGTGAGCAGTTCTTC
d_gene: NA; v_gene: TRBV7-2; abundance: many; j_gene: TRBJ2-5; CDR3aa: CASSPGSVKETQYF; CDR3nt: TGTGCCAGCAGCCCCGGTAGCGTTAAAGAGACCCAGTACTTC
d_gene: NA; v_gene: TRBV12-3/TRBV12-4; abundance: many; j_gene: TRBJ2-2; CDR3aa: CASSSKTGLVVGELFF; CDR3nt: TGTGCCAGCAGTTCTAAAACAGGGTTGGTAGTCGGGGAGCTGTTTTTT
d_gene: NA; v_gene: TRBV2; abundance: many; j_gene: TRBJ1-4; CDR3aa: CASETDATNEKLFF; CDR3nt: TGTGCCAGCGAGACAGATGCAACTAATGAAAAACTGTTTTTT
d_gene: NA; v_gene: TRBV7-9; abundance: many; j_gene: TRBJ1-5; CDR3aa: CASSPFTDDQPQHF; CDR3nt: TGTGCCAGCAGCCCCTTTACAGATGATCAGCCCCAGCATTTT
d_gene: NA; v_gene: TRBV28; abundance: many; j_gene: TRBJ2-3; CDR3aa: CASSPGAGGTDTQYF; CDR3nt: TGTGCCAGCTCCCCGGGGGCAGGGGGAACAGATACGCAGTATTTT
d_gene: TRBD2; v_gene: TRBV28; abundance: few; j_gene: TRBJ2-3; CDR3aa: CASSTGTSGNTDTQYF; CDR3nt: TGTGCCAGCAGCACCGGGACTAGCGGAAACACAGATACGCAGTATTTT
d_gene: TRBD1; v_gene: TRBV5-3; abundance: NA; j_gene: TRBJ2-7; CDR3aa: CASSDRGMSSYEQYF; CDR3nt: TGTGCCAGCAGCGACAGGGGGATGAGCTCCTACGAGCAGTACTTC
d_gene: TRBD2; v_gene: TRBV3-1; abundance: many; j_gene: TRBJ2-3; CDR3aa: CASRNGLAGLTDTQYF; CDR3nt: TGTGCCAGCAGGAACGGACTAGCGGGGCTCACAGATACGCAGTATTTT
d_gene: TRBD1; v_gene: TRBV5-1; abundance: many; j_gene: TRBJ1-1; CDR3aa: CASSEDRGRTEAFF; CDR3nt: TGCGCCAGCAGCGAGGACAGGGGGCGGACTGAAGCTTTCTTT
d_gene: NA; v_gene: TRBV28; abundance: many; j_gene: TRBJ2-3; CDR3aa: CASSLISLWELRGRTDTQYF; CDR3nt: TGTGCCAGCAGTTTAATATCTCTCTGGGAGTTACGGGGTCGGACAGATACGCAGTATTTT
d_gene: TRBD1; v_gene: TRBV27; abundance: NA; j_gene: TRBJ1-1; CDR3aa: CASSLQGQDFDTEAFF; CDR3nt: TGTGCCAGCAGTTTACAGGGACAGGATTTTGACACTGAAGCTTTCTTT
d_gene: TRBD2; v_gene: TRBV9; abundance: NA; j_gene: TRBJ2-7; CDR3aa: CASSAGGGAYNEQYF; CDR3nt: TGTGCCAGCAGCGCGGGCGGGGGGGCGTACAATGAGCAGTACTTC
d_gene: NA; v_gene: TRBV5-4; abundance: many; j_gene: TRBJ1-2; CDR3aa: CASSPRGARDYGYTF; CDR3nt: TGTGCCAGCAGCCCCCGGGGGGCTAGGGACTATGGCTACACCTTC
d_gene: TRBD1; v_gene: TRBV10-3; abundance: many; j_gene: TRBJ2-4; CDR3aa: CAITPDRGGDIQYF; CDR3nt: TGTGCCATCACCCCGGACAGGGGGGGAGACATTCAGTACTTC
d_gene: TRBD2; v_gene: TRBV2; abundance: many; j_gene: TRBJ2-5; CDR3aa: CASHRGGAEETQYF; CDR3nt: TGTGCCAGCCACCGCGGGGGGGCCGAAGAGACCCAGTACTTC
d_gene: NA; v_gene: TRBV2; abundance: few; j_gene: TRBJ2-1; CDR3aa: CASSDRDVYNEQFF; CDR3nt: TGTGCCAGCAGTGACCGGGACGTCTACAATGAGCAGTTCTTC
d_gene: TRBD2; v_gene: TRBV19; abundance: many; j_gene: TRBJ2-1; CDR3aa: CASSILTSGYNEQFF; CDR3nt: TGTGCCAGTAGTATTTTAACTAGCGGGTACAATGAGCAGTTCTTC
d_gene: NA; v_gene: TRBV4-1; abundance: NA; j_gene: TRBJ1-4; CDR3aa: CASSQDYETNEKLFF; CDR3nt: TGCGCCAGCAGCCAAGACTACGAAACTAATGAAAAACTGTTTTTT
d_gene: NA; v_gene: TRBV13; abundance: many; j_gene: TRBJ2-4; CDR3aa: CASSSRGARYF; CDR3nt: TGTGCCAGCAGTTCTCGGGGGGCCAGGTACTTC
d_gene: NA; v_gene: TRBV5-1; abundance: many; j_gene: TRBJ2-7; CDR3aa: CASSFIQGSDEQYF; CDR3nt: TGCGCCAGCAGCTTCATACAGGGTTCCGACGAGCAGTACTTC
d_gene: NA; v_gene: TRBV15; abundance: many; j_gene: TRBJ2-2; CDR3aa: CATSRDRLYTGELFF; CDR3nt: TGTGCCACCAGCAGAGACAGGCTTTACACCGGGGAGCTGTTTTTT
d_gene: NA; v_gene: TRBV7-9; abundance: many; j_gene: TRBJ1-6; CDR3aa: CASSLKTYNSPLHF; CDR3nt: TGTGCCAGCAGCTTAAAAACCTATAATTCACCCCTCCACTTT
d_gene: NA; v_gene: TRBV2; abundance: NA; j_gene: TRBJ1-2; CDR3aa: CASSALQANYGYTF; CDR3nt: TGTGCCAGCAGTGCCCTGCAAGCTAACTATGGCTACACCTTC
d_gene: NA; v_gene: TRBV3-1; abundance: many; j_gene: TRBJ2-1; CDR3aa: CASSRRDAEQFF; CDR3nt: TGTGCCAGCAGCCGCCGGGACGCCGAACAGTTCTTC
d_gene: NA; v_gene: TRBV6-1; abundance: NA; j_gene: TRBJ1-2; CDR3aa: CASRPGFLNYGYTF; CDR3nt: TGTGCCAGCAGGCCGGGTTTTCTTAACTATGGCTACACCTTC
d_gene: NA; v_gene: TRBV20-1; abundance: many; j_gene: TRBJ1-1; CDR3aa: CSAIQGLPEAFF; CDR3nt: TGCAGTGCCATACAGGGTTTACCTGAAGCTTTCTTT
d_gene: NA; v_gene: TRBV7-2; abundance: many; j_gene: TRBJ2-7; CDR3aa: CASSSAGNMGYEQYF; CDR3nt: TGTGCCAGCAGCTCCGCCGGGAACATGGGTTACGAGCAGTACTTC
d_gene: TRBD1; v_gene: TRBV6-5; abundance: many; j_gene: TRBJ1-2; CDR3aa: CASSQGGRHFYGYTF; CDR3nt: TGTGCCAGCAGTCAGGGGGGCAGACACTTTTATGGCTACACCTTC
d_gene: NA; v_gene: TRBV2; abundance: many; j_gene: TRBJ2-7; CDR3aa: CASSSGPYEQYF; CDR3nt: TGTGCCAGCAGTTCCGGTCCCTACGAGCAGTACTTC
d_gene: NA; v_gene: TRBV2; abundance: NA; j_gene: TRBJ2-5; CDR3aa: CASRGQVQETQYF; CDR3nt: TGTGCCTCCCGAGGACAAGTCCAAGAGACCCAGTACTTC